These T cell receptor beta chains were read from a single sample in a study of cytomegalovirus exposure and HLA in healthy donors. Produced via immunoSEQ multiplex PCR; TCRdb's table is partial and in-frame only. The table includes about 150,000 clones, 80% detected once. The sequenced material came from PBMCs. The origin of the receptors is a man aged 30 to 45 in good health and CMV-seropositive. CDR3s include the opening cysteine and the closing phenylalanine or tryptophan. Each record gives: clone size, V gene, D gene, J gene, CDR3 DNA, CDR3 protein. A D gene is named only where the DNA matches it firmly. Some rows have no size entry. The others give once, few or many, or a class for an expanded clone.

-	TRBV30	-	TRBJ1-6	TGTGCCTGGAGGGCAAATTCACCCCTCCACTTT	CAWRANSPLHF
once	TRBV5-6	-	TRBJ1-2	TGTGCCAGCCTCCCTCGGGGGGCTGGCTATGGCTACACCTTC	CASLPRGAGYGYTF
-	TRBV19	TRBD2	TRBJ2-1	TGTGCCAGTAGTAGCGGGACTGGACTAGTGGATGAGCAGTTCTTC	CASSSGTGLVDEQFF
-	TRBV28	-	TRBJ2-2	TGTGCCAGCAGTTACGCCTCGACTGGAAAGAACACCGGGGAGCTGTTTTTT	CASSYASTGKNTGELFF
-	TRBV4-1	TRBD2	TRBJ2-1	TGCGCCAGCAGCCAAGCACCGGGACTAGCGGGTTTAAATGAGCAGTTCTTC	CASSQAPGLAGLNEQFF
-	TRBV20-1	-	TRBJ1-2	TGCAGTGCTAGAGTTGCAGATGGCTACACCTTC	CSARVADGYTF
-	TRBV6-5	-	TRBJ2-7	TGTGCCAGCAGTTACCCAGGGGACTACGAGCAGTACTTC	CASSYPGDYEQYF
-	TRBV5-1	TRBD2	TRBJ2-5	TGCGCCAGCAGCATCGATAGCGGGAGGTACCAAGAGACCCAGTACTTC	CASSIDSGRYQETQYF
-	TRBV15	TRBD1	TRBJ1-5	TGTGCCACCAGCACTGGGGACAGCCAGCCCCAGCATTTT	CATSTGDSQPQHF
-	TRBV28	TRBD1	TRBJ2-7	TGTGCCAGCAGACGACAGGGTCTTGCCTACGAGCAGTACTTC	CASRRQGLAYEQYF
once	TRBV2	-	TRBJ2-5	TGTGCCAGCAGGCAGGGTCAGACCCAGTACTTC	CASRQGQTQYF
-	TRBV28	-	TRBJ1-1	TGTGCCAGCAGCGGGGTTGAAGCTTTCTTT	CASSGVEAFF
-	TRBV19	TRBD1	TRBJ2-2	TGTGCCAGTATGACAGGGATGTGGGCCGGGGAGCTGTTTTTT	CASMTGMWAGELFF
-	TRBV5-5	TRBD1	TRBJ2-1	TGTGCCAGCAGCTTGCAGGGGGCGACCTACAATGAGCAGTTCTTC	CASSLQGATYNEQFF
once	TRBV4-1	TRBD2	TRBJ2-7	TGTGCCAGCAGCCAAGATGGGAGCGGGAGCTACGAGCAGTACTTC	CASSQDGSGSYEQYF
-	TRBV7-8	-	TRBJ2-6	TGTGCCAGCAGCCGAGGTTCTGGGGCCAACGTCCTGACTTTC	CASSRGSGANVLTF
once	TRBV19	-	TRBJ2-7	TGTGCCAGTGCCCCAGACGCGGCAGGCCGGGGGTTCGACGAGCAGTACTTC	CASAPDAAGRGFDEQYF
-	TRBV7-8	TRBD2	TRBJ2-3	TGTGCCAGCAGGAGGGGACTAGCGGGAGGTATTAAAACAGATACGCAGTATTTT	CASRRGLAGGIKTDTQYF
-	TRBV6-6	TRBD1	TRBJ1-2	TGTGCCAGCCGGGGACAGGGGGCGTATGGCTACACCTTC	CASRGQGAYGYTF
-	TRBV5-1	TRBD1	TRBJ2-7	TGCGCCAGCCGGGACAGCAATACCTACGAGCAGTACTTC	CASRDSNTYEQYF
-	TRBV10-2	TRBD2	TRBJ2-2	TGCGCCAGCAGTGGGACTAGCGGGTCTCTCGGGGAGCTGTTTTTT	CASSGTSGSLGELFF
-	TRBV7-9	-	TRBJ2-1	TGTGCCAGCAGCCCAGGGACACCCGACCCTACCTACAATGAGCAGTTCTTC	CASSPGTPDPTYNEQFF
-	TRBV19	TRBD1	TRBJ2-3	TGTGCCAGTAGTGCCACGACAGGGACCACAGATACGCAGTATTTT	CASSATTGTTDTQYF
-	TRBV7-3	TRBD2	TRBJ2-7	TGTGCCAGCAGTCTCATTAGCGGGAAAGAGGGCGACGAGCAGTACTTC	CASSLISGKEGDEQYF
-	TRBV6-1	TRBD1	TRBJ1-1	TGTGCCAGCAGTGAGGGCCTCGGACAGGGGGGAAAATTT	CASSEGLGQGGKF
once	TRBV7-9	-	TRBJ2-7	TGTGCCAGCAGCTTAGACAGGTTTCCCTACGAGCAGTACTTC	CASSLDRFPYEQYF
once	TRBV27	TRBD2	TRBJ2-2	TGTGCCAGCAGCCCCATGACGACTAGCGGGAATCCCGGGGAGCTGTTTTTT	CASSPMTTSGNPGELFF
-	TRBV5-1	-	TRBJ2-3	TGCGCCAGCAGCCCCGGACAGCTTGAAGATACGCAGTATTTT	CASSPGQLEDTQYF
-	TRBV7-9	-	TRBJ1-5	TGTGCCAGCAGCTTATCTATGCAGCCCCAGCATTTT	CASSLSMQPQHF
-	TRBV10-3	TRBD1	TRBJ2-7	TGTGCCATCAGTGAGTATGGGCGACAGGGGGACTACGAGCAGTACTTC	CAISEYGRQGDYEQYF
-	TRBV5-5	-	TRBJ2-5	TGTGCCAGCAGAGGGCTAATTGGGGGGTCAGAGACCCAGTACTTC	CASRGLIGGSETQYF
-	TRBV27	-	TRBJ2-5	TGTGCCAGCAGTTTAGCGGTTCGAGAGACCCAGTACTTC	CASSLAVRETQYF
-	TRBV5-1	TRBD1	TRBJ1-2	TGCGCCAGCACCGCGGGACAGGGCGGCGGCTACACCTTC	CASTAGQGGGYTF
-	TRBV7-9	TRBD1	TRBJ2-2	TGTGCCAGCAGCCTACGGACAGGGACCGGGAACACCGGGGAGCTGTTTTTT	CASSLRTGTGNTGELFF
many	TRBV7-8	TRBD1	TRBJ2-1	TGTGCCAGCAGCTTAGATGGGACAGGGGCCCCCAATGAGCAGTTCTTC	CASSLDGTGAPNEQFF
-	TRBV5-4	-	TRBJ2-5	TGTGCCAGCAGCATATACGGGACACTCGTCAACCAGTACTTC	CASSIYGTLVNQYF
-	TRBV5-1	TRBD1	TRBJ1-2	TGCGCCAGCAGCCCCGCCGGGACAGGGAACTATGGCTACACCTTC	CASSPAGTGNYGYTF
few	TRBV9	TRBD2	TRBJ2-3	TGTGCCAGCAGCGACCATGTGGGACTAGCGGGAGAGTATATCGGCACAGATACGCAGTATTTT	CASSDHVGLAGEYIGTDTQYF
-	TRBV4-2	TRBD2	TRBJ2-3	TGTGCCAGCAGCCAGGGGACTAGCGGGAGCACAGATACGCAGTATTTT	CASSQGTSGSTDTQYF
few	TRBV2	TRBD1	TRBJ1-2	TGTGCCAGCAGTAAGGGGACAGGGTCGAGCGATCATGGCTACACCTTC	CASSKGTGSSDHGYTF
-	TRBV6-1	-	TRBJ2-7	TGTGCCAGCGTCCAGGGGGAGGCCTACGAGCAGTACTTC	CASVQGEAYEQYF
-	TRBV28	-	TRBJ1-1	TGTGCCAGCATGGGGGGAACTGAAGCTTTCTTT	CASMGGTEAFF
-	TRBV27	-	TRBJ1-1	TGTGCCAGCAGTTTTGCGAGCCCCAACACTGAAGCTTTCTTT	CASSFASPNTEAFF
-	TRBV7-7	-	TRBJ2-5	TGTGCTAGCAGCTTACTGGTCGGGTCGGGGACCCAGTACTTC	CASSLLVGSGTQYF